This T cell receptor (beta chain) was identified in a study of cytomegalovirus exposure and HLA in healthy donors. Study in general: The early release's HLA-typed donors yielded 65 million to 85 million unique TCRs. Whole-study results and caveats: By a later analysis, the bulk of CMV-associated TCR beta chains appeared HLA-restricted.

With respect to this clone: Its matching antigen is unknown.

The PCR contained 60 Vbeta and 13 Jbeta primers. Produced via immunoSEQ multiplex PCR; TCRdb's table is partial and in-frame only. The sample includes over 95,000 clones, over 65% of them seen just once. The length of the CDR3 is 14 residues. Trimming took 6 bases from V and 9 from J; bases not matched to a gene: 10. Germline assignment: CDR1 WNHNN and CDR2 SYGVQD (reference sequence). What was sequenced was PBMCs. This sequence was found in a woman in her thirties in good health and CMV-seropositive. This chain connects TRBV10-1 to TRBJ2-7, with 11 bases matching TRBD2. As DNA, the CDR3 is TGCGCCAGCAGCCCTGCGGGACTAGCGGTCGGGCAGTACTTC. Translated: CASSPAGLAVGQYF.